This T cell receptor beta chain was retrieved from a study of control samples from healthy donors and cancer patients. Clones were sequenced by immunoSEQ multiplex PCR, and TCRdb holds only the in-frame ones, with some missing. The sample lists about 120,000 clones; approximately 90% were seen once. The clonotype was recovered from a woman between 50 and 59 years old in good health. The sample comprised blood.

CDR3 nucleotide sequence: TGTGCCAGCAGCTTAGGACTGGGGGCCCCAGATACGCAGTATTTT. Amino acids: CASSLGLGAPDTQYF. The chain has TRBV11-2 and TRBJ2-3; D possibly corresponds to TRBD1 (6 bases). CDR3 length equals 15 residues. Germline CDR1 is SGHAT and CDR2 is FQNNGV. V lost 1 base and J lost 4, with 12 bases in between. The full variable domain, in which reference TRBV11-2 and TRBJ2-3 provide the parts outside the CDR3, is EAGVAQSPRYKIIEKRQSVAFWCNPISGHATLYWYQQILGQGPKLLIQFQNNGVVDDSQLPKDRFSAERLKGVDSTLKIQPAKLEDSAVYLCASSLGLGAPDTQYFGPGTRLTVL.